The clone carrying this T cell receptor (beta chain) was detected only a few times. The entry originates in a study of spatial heterogeneity in lung cancer. Trimming shortened V by 1 base and J by 6 bases, and 4 bases separated the two germline ends. The CDR3 contains 12 residues. Germline V lookup: CDR1 SGHKS, CDR2 YYEKEE (reference sequence). Described time point: blood at routine non-recurrence follow-up after resection. One entry per CDR3 protein results from TCRdb running MiXCR on the 5' RACE reads. The profile shows over 85,000 distinct CDR3 sequences, just under 20% of them singletons. The sequence was collected from a male donor with early-stage non-small cell lung cancer. The chain recombines TRBV5-5 with TRBJ2-2; D uncertain. Material: PBMCs, obtained at follow-up. DNA for the CDR3: TGTGCCAGCAGCTTGTCTTCCGGGGAGCTGTTTTTT. Amino acids: CASSLSSGELFF.